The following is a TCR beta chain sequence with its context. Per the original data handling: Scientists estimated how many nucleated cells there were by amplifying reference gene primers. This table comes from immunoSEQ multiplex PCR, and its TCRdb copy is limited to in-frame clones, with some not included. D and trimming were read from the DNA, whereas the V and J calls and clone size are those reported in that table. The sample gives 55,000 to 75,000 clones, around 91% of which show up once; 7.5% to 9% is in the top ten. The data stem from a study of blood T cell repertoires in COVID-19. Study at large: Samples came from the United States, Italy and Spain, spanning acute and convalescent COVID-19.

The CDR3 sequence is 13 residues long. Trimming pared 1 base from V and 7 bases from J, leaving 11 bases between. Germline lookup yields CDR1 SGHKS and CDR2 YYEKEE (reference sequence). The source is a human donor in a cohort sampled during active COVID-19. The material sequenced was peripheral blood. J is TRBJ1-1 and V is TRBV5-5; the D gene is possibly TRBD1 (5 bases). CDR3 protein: CASSLTGDGEAFF. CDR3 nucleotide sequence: TGTGCCAGCAGCTTGACGGGGGACGGTGAAGCTTTCTTT.